These 23 T cell receptor beta chains share one sample of origin, sequenced in a study of cytomegalovirus exposure and HLA in healthy donors. Primers for the PCR totalled 60 Vbeta and 13 Jbeta. Assay: immunoSEQ multiplex PCR; the TCRdb copy retains only in-frame clones and omits some. Of fewer than 250,000 clones listed, around 83% are singletons. Sequencing was done on a sample of PBMCs. The receptor source for this set is a girl aged 10-17 years in good health and CMV-seronegative.

The chain recombines TRBV2 with TRBJ1-5; the match to TRBD1 covers 9 bases. V trimming: 6 bases; J trimming: 0 bases; junction bases outside the gene matches: 6. CDR3 length equals 16 residues. Germline V gene sequence: CDR1 SNHLY, CDR2 FYNNEI. The CDR3 nucleotides read TGTGCCAGCAGGGCGGGACAGGGCCTTAGCAATCAGCCCCAGCATTTT. Translation gives CASRAGQGLSNQPQHF. The full variable domain, in which reference TRBV2 and TRBJ1-5 provide the parts outside the CDR3, is EPEVTQTPSHQVTQMGQEVILRCVPISNHLYFYWYRQILGQKVEFLVSFYNNEISEKSEIFDDQFSVERPDGSNFTLKIRSTKLEDSAMYFCASRAGQGLSNQPQHFGDGTRLSIL.

V and J are TRBV27 and TRBJ2-1, with 8 positions matching TRBD2. The CDR3 totals 16 residues. Losses at the gene ends were 5 bases for V and 4 bases for J; bases not matched to a gene: 10. Germline CDR1 MNHEY, CDR2 SMNVEV (reference sequence). This CDR3 reads CASSKKLAELYNEQFF. CDR3 bases: TGTGCCAGCAGTAAAAAACTAGCGGAGCTTTACAATGAGCAGTTCTTC.

CDR3 DNA sequence: TGTGCCAGCCAATACGGGGGGACTGGAAACACCATATATTTT. The encoded protein is CASQYGGTGNTIYF. This chain uses TRBV6-4 with TRBJ1-3, with D maybe TRBD1 (5 bases). CDR3 length equals 14 residues. Trimming cost V 8 bases and J 2 bases, with 13 bases left between them. The germline V gene has CDR1 MRHNA and CDR2 SNTAGT.

The chain employs TRBV27 and TRBJ1-1, with a tentative D call TRBD1 (5 bases). Germline lookup yields CDR1 MNHEY and CDR2 SMNVEV (reference sequence). The V end was cut by 6 bases, the J end by 4 bases, with 15 bases between. This CDR3 has 14 amino acids. In DNA, the CDR3 is TGTGCCAGCAGCCCCGAGCAGGGTGGCACTGAAGCTTTCTTT. It translates to CASSPEQGGTEAFF.

This chain joins TRBV18 and TRBJ2-1; TRBD2 might be the D (6 bases). The germline V and J ends were trimmed by 2 bases and 6 bases, with 14 bases remaining between them. The CDR3 totals 15 residues. CDR1 is KGHSH, CDR2 LQKENI, per germline. This CDR3 is CASSPVGSSGNEQFF. The CDR3 DNA is TGTGCCAGCTCACCAGTCGGGAGTAGCGGCAATGAGCAGTTCTTC.

The chain is built from TRBV6-5 and TRBJ2-2; the D gene is possibly TRBD1 (6 bases). The V end was cut by 2 bases, the J end by 0 bases, with 7 bases between. Germline values: CDR1 MNHEY, CDR2 SVGAGI. This CDR3 comprises 15 residues. This CDR3 reads CASSYDRTNTGELFF. The CDR3 nucleotides read TGTGCCAGCAGTTACGACAGGACGAACACCGGGGAGCTGTTTTTT.

The rearrangement uses TRBV19 and TRBJ2-1, with 7 nucleotides matching TRBD1. The V gene end was trimmed by 6 bases and the J gene end by 0 bases; junction bases not matched to a gene: 5. The germline V gene encodes CDR1 LNHDA and CDR2 SQIVND (reference sequence). The CDR3 runs to 15 residues. CDR3 DNA: TGTGCCAGTAGGCTACAGGGGAGCTCCTACAATGAGCAGTTCTTC. Protein: CASRLQGSSYNEQFF.

This sequence joins TRBV5-4 and TRBJ2-5; 8 bases map to TRBD2. V was clipped by 4 bases and J by 5 bases; unmatched bases: 13. Germline assignment: CDR1 SGHNT and CDR2 YYREEE (reference sequence). There are 16 residues in the CDR3. The CDR3, as DNA: TGTGCCAGCAGCCCCCAATCTCCGGGGGGGTGGGAGACCCAGTACTTC. This translates into CASSPQSPGGWETQYF.

The J gene is TRBJ1-1, the V gene TRBV28, with TRBD1 matching 8 bases. V lost 5 bases, J lost 7 bases, and 3 bases stayed unmatched. The CDR3 loop spans 12 amino acids. Germline CDR1 reads MDHEN; CDR2 reads SYDVKM. The CDR3: CASSQGAGEAFF. The CDR3 nucleotides are TGTGCCAGCAGTCAGGGGGCTGGTGAAGCTTTCTTT. The full variable domain, completed using reference TRBV28 and TRBJ1-1, is DVKVTQSSRYLVKRTGEKVFLECVQDMDHENMFWYRQDPGLGLRLIYFSYDVKMKEKGDIPEGYSVSREKKERFSLILESASTNQTSMYLCASSQGAGEAFFGQGTRLTVV.

CDR3: CSTAAPGNTIYF. CDR3 DNA: TGTTCCACCGCGGCACCTGGAAACACCATATATTTT. This chain connects TRBV7-9 to TRBJ1-3, with D uncertain. This CDR3 is built from 12 residues. Germline CDR1 SEHNR, CDR2 FQNEAQ (reference sequence).

The chain couples TRBV28 to TRBJ1-2; 7 bases are a match to TRBD1. V lost 6 bases to trimming and J lost 1 base; unmatched junction nucleotides: 17. The CDR3 has 18 residues. Germline-derived CDR1 and CDR2 are MDHEN and SYDVKM. CDR3: CASSPTGTDIDLNYGYTF. Written as DNA, the CDR3 is TGTGCCAGCAGCCCAACCGGGACAGATATTGATCTTAACTATGGCTACACCTTC.

This chain uses TRBV29-1 with TRBJ2-2; TRBD2 agrees at 13 bases. CDR3 length: 14 amino acids. CDR1 and CDR2 from the germline V gene are SQVTM and ANQGSEA. The V and J ends lost 5 bases and 7 bases, in that order; junction bases with no gene match: 4. CDR3 protein: CSVFRTSGSGELFF. Written as DNA, the CDR3 is TGCAGCGTTTTTCGGACTAGCGGGAGCGGGGAGCTGTTTTTT.

The chain joins TRBV10-3 to TRBJ2-6, with TRBD1 identical over 7 bases. Trimming took 3 bases from V and 12 from J; bases not matched to a gene: 8. The CDR3 sequence is 14 residues long. From germline, CDR1 is ENHRY and CDR2 SYGVKD. The CDR3 DNA sequence: TGTGCCATCAGTGATCCTGACAGGGCGAGCGTCCTGACTTTC. It codes for CAISDPDRASVLTF.

The rearrangement uses TRBV7-9 and TRBJ1-2; D gene ambiguous. The germline V and J ends were trimmed by 5 bases and 8 bases, with 9 bases remaining between them. The CDR3 totals 11 residues. The germline V gene has CDR1 SEHNR and CDR2 FQNEAQ (reference sequence). This CDR3 is CASSTNQGYTF. The CDR3 region has the DNA TGTGCCAGCAGCACCAATCAGGGCTACACCTTC.

CDR3 sequence reads: CSVDYRTGPTGELFF. The CDR3 region has the DNA TGCAGCGTTGATTATAGGACAGGACCCACCGGGGAGCTGTTTTTT. The V gene is TRBV29-1, the J gene TRBJ2-2; 7 bases are a match to TRBD1. The CDR3 has 15 residues. V lost 3 bases to trimming and J lost 4 bases; unmatched junction nucleotides: 8. Germline-derived CDR1 and CDR2 are SQVTM and ANQGSEA.

The genes are TRBV4-2 and TRBJ2-7; 7 bases fit TRBD2. Trimming took 0 bases from V and 4 from J; bases not matched to a gene: 9. CDR3 length equals 16 residues. Per germline, CDR1 LGHNA and CDR2 YNFKEQ. The CDR3 loop is CASSQDIRGDGYEQYF. The DNA of the CDR3 is TGTGCCAGCAGCCAAGACATTCGGGGGGACGGATACGAGCAGTACTTC.

The V gene is TRBV7-2, the J gene TRBJ1-3; D unresolved. The CDR3 consists of 16 residues. The germline V gene encodes CDR1 SGHTA and CDR2 FQGNSA. Trimming took off 0 bases at V and 4 bases at J, with 13 bases between the two ends. The CDR3 bases are TGTGCCAGCAGCTTAGCAGAGGCCATGGTCGGAAACACCATATATTTT. This encodes CASSLAEAMVGNTIYF.

The chain joins TRBV28 to TRBJ2-7; 8 bases map to TRBD2. Germline V gene data show CDR1 as MDHEN and CDR2 as SYDVKM. The CDR3 loop spans 14 amino acids. The V and J ends lost 6 bases and 6 bases, in that order; junction bases with no gene match: 10. The CDR3 sequence: CASRGAVAGSEQYF. The CDR3 nucleotides read TGTGCCAGCAGGGGTGCGGTAGCGGGAAGCGAGCAGTACTTC.

The chain carries TRBV27 and TRBJ2-1; TRBD2 is a possible D gene (5 bases). Per germline, CDR1 MNHEY and CDR2 SMNVEV (reference sequence). The length of the CDR3 is 12 residues. V shed 11 bases and J shed 2 bases, with 10 bases lying between them. This chain's CDR3 is CAAGLTYNEQFF. The CDR3 DNA follows: TGTGCCGCGGGCCTCACCTACAATGAGCAGTTCTTC.

The rearrangement joins TRBV29-1 to TRBJ1-2; 8 positions match TRBD1. CDR3 length: 14 amino acids. The germline V gene has CDR1 SQVTM and CDR2 ANQGSEA. With 1 base clipped from V and 7 bases from J, the junction kept 8 bases outside the gene matches. The DNA for the CDR3 is TGCAGCGTTGAAGTTGTGACAGGGGCCTCTGGCTACACCTTC. Amino acid sequence: CSVEVVTGASGYTF.

This chain links TRBV7-3 with TRBJ1-2; 12 bases agree with TRBD1. The CDR3 totals 14 residues. CDR1 is SGHTA and CDR2 is FQGTGA in the germline V gene. J lost 4 bases, V lost 5 bases, and 2 bases had no gene match. CDR3 residues: CASSPGQGAYGYTF. For the CDR3, the DNA is TGTGCCAGCAGCCCGGGACAGGGGGCCTATGGCTACACCTTC.

The rearrangement links TRBV7-3 to TRBJ1-6; 7 bases agree with TRBD1. The junction had 9 bases not matched to a gene; V was cut back by 3 bases and J by 10 bases. CDR3 length: 15 amino acids. Germline V lookup: CDR1 SGHTA, CDR2 FQGTGA. CDR3 nucleotide sequence: TGTGCCAGCAGCTTGTCGGGAGGGGGCGACTCACCCCTCCACTTT. This gives the protein CASSLSGGGDSPLHF.

The rearrangement uses TRBV4-3 and TRBJ1-2; D is perhaps TRBD1 (6 bases). The CDR3 runs 14 residues. Germline V gives CDR1 LGHNA, CDR2 YSLEER. V gave up 2 bases and J gave up 2 bases, with 9 bases separating them. The CDR3 coding sequence is TGCGCCAGCAGCCAACCGGGGGGCAACTATGGCTACACCTTC. The encoded protein is CASSQPGGNYGYTF.